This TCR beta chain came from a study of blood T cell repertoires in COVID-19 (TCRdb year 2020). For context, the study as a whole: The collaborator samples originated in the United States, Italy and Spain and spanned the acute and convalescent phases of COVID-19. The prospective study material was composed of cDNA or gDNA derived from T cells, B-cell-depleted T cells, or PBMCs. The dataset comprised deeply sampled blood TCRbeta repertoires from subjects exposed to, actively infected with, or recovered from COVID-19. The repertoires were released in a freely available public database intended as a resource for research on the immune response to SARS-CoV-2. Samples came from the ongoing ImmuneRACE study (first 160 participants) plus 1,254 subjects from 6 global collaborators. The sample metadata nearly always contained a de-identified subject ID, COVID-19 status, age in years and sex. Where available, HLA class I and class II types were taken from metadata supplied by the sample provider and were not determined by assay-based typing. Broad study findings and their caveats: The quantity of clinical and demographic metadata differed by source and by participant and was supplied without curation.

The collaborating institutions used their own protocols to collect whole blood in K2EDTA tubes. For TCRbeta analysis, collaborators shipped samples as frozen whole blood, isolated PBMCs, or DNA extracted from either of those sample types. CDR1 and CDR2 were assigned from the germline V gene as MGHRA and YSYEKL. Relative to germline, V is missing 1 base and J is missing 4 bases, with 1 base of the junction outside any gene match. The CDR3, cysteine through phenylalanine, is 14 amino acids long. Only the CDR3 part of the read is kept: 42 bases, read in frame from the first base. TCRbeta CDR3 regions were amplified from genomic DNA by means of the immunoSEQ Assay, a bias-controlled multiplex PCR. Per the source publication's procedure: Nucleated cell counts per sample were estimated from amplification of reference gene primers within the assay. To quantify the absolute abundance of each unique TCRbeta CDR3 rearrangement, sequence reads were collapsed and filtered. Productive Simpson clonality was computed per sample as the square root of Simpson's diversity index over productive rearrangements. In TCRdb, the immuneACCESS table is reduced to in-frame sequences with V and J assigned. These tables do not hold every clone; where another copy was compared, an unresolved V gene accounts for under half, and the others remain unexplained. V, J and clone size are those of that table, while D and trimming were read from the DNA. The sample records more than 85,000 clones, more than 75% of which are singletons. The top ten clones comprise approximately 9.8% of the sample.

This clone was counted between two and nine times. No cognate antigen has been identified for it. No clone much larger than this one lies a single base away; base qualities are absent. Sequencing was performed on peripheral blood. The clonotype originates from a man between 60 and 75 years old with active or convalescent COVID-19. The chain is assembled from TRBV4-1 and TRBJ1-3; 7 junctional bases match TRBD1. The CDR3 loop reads CASSQGQGGNTIYF. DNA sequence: TGCGCCAGCAGCCAAGGACAGGGAGGAAACACCATATATTTT.